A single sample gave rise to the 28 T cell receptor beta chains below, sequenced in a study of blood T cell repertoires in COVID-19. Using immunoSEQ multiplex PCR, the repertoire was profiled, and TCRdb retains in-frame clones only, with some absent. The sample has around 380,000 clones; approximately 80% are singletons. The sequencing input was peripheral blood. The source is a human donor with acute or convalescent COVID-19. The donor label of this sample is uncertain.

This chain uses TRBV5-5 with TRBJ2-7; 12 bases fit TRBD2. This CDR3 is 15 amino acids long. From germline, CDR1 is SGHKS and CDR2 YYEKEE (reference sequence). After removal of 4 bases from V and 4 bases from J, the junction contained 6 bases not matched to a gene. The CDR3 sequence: CASSQTSGSSYEQYF. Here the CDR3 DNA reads TGTGCCAGCAGCCAGACTAGCGGGAGTAGTTACGAGCAGTACTTC.

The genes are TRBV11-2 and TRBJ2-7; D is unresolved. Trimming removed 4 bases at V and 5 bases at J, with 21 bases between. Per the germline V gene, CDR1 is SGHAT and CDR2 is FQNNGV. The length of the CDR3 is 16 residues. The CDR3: CASSSSRSLTPNEQYF. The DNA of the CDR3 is TGTGCCAGCAGCTCAAGCCGGTCCCTAACCCCCAACGAGCAGTACTTC.

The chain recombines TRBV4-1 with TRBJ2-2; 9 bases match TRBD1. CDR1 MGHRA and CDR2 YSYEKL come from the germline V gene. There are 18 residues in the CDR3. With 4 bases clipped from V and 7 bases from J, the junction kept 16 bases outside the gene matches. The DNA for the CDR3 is TGCGCCAGCAGCCCTTCCTATGCCCGACAGGGGGAAAACGGGGAGCTGTTTTTT. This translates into CASSPSYARQGENGELFF.

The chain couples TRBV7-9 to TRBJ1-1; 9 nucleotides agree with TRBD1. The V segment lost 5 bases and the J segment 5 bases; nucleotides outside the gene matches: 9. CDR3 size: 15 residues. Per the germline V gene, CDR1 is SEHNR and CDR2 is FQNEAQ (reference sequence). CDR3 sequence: CASSLPGTGKTEAFF. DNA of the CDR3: TGTGCCAGCAGCCTACCCGGGACAGGGAAGACTGAAGCTTTCTTT.

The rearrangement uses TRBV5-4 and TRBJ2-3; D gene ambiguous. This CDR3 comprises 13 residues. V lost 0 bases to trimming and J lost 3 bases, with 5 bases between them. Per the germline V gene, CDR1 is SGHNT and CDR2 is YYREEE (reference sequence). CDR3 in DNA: TGTGCCAGCAGCTTGGATAGTACAGATACGCAGTATTTT. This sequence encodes CASSLDSTDTQYF.

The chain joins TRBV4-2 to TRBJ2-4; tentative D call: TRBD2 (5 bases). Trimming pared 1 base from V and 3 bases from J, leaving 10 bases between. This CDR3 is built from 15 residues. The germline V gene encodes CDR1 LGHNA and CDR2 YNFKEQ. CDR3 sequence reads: CASSQGQGGKNIQYF. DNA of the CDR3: TGTGCCAGCAGCCAAGGTCAAGGAGGCAAAAACATTCAGTACTTC.

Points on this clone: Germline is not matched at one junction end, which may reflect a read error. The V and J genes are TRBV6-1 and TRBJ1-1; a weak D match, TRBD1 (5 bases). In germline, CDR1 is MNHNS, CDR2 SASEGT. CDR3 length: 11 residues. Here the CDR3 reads CASSEGAGIGF. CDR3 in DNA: TGTGCCAGCAGTGAAGGTGCAGGGATCGGTTTT.

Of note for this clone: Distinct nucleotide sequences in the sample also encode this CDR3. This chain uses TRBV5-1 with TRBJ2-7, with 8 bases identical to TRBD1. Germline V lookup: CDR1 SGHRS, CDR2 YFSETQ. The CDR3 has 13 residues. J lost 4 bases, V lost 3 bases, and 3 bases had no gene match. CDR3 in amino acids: CASSSTGVYEQYF. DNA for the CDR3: TGCGCCAGCAGCTCGACAGGGGTATACGAGCAGTACTTC.

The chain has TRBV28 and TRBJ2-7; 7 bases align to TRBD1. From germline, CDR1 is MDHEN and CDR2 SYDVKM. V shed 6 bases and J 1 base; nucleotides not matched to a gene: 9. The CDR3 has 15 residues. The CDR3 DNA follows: TGTGCCAGCAGACCAGGAGGCAGGGGGTCCTACGAGCAGTACTTC. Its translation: CASRPGGRGSYEQYF.

Here the CDR3 DNA reads TGCGCCAGCAGCCCAGAACGAAGCTCCTATAATTCACCCCTCCACTTT. Amino acid sequence: CASSPERSSYNSPLHF. The chain links TRBV5-1 to TRBJ1-6; D gene unclear. The CDR3 has 16 amino acids. V lost 4 bases and J lost 0, with 11 bases in between. Germline values: CDR1 SGHRS, CDR2 YFSETQ. The full variable domain, with the rest looked up from reference TRBV5-1 and TRBJ1-6, is KAGVTQTPRYLIKTRGQQVTLSCSPISGHRSVSWYQQTPGQGLQFLFEYFSETQRNKGNFPGRFSGRQFSNSRSEMNVSTLELGDSALYLCASSPERSSYNSPLHFGNGTRLTVT.

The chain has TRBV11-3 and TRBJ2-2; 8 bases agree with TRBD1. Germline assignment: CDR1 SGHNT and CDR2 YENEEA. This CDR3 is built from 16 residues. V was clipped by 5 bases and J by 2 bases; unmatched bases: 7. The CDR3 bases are TGTGCCAGCAGCCAATTCGGACAGGGAAACACCGGGGAGCTGTTTTTT. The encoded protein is CASSQFGQGNTGELFF. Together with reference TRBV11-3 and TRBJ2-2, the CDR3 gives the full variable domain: EAGVVQSPRYKIIEKKQPVAFWCNPISGHNTLYWYLQNLGQGPELLIRYENEEAVDDSQLPKDRFSAERLKGVDSTLKIQPAELGDSAVYLCASSQFGQGNTGELFFGEGSRLTVL.

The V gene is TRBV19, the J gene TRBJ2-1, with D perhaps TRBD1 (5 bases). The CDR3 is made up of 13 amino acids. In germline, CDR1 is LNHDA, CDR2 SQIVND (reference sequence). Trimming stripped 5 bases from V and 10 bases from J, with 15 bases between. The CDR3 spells CASSVQGVREQFF. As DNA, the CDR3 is TGTGCCAGTAGTGTCCAAGGGGTACGGGAGCAGTTCTTC.

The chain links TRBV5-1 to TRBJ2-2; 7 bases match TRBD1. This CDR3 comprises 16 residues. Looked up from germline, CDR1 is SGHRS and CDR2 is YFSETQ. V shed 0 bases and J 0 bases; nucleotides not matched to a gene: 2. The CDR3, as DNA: TGCGCCAGCAGCTTGGCGCAGGGGGCGAACACCGGGGAGCTGTTTTTT. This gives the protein CASSLAQGANTGELFF.

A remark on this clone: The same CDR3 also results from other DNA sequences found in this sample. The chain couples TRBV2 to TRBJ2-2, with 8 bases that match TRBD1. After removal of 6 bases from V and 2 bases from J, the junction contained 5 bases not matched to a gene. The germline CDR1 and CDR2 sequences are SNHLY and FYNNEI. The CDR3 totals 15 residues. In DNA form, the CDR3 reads TGTGCCAGCAGCCGACAGGGGCTCAACACCGGGGAGCTGTTTTTT. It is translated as CASSRQGLNTGELFF.

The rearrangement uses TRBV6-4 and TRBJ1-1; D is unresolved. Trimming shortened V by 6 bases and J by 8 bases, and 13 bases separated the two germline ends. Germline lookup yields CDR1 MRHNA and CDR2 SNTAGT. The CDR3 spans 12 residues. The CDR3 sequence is CASRVLPWEAFF. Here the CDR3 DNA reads TGTGCCAGCAGAGTACTGCCCTGGGAAGCTTTCTTT.

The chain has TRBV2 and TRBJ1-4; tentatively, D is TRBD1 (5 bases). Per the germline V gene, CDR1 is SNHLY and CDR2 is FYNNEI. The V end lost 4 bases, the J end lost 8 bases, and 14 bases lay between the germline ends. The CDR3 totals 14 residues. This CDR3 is CASSVDSSWEKLFF. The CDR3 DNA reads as TGTGCCAGCAGTGTCGACAGTTCCTGGGAAAAACTGTTTTTT.

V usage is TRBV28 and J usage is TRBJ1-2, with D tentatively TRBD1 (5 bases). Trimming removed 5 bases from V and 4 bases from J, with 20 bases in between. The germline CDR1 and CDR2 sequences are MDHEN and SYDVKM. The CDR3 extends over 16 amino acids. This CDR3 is CASSPRPRVLGYGYTF. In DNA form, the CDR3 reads TGTGCCAGCAGTCCGCGACCCAGGGTCCTGGGCTATGGCTACACCTTC.

The CDR3 loop is CASGSLGRSGETEAFF. In nucleotides, the CDR3 is TGCGCCAGCGGGTCTCTAGGGCGCTCGGGGGAGACTGAAGCTTTCTTT. This rearrangement joins TRBV5-1 to TRBJ1-1, with D perhaps TRBD1 (5 bases). V was cut by 7 bases and J by 5 bases, with 24 bases left in between. Germline V CDR1 and CDR2: SGHRS, YFSETQ. The length of the CDR3 is 16 residues.

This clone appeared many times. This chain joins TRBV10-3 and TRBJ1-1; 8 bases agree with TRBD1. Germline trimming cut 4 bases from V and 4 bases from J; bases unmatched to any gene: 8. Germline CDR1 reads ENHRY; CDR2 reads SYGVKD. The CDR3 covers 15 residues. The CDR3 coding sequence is TGTGCCATCAGTGTCCAGGGGGCCGGTAGCACTGAAGCTTTCTTT. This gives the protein CAISVQGAGSTEAFF.

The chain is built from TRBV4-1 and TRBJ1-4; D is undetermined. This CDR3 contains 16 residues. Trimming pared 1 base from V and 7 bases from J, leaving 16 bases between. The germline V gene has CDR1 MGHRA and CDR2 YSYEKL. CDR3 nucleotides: TGCGCCAGCAGCCAAGCCGCGGCCGCCGGAGGTGAAAAACTGTTTTTT. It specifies CASSQAAAAGGEKLFF.

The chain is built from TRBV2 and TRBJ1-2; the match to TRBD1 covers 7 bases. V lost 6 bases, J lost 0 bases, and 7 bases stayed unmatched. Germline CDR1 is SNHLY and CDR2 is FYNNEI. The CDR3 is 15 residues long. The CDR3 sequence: CASREQGMPNYGYTF. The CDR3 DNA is TGTGCCAGCAGGGAACAGGGGATGCCTAACTATGGCTACACCTTC.

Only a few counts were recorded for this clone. In nucleotides, the CDR3 is TGCGCCAGCAGCTTGTCTGGGCGTCAGTACACCGGGGAGCTGTTTTTT. It encodes CASSLSGRQYTGELFF. The genes are TRBV5-1 and TRBJ2-2; D uncertain. Germline-derived CDR1 and CDR2 are SGHRS and YFSETQ. The CDR3 has 16 amino acids. V was clipped by 1 base and J by 3 bases, with 13 bases between them.

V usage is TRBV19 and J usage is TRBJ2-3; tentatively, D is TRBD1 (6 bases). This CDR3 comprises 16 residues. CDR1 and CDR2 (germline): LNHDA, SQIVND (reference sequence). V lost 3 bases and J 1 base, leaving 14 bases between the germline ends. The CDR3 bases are TGTGCCAGTAGTATGGCGGGCAGGGGCGGCACAGATACGCAGTATTTT. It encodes CASSMAGRGGTDTQYF.

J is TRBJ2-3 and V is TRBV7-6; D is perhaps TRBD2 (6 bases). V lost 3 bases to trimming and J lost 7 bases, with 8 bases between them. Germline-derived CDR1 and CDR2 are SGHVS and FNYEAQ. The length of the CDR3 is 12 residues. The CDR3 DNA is TGTGCCAGCAGCTTGGCGGGAAATACGCAGTATTTT. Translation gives CASSLAGNTQYF.

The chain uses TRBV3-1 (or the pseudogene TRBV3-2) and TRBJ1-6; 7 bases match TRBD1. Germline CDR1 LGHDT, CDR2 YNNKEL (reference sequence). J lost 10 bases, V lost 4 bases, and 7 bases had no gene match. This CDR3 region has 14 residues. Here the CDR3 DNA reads TGTGCCAGCAGCCTTCAGGGGGGAGGCTCACCCCTCCACTTT. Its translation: CASSLQGGGSPLHF.

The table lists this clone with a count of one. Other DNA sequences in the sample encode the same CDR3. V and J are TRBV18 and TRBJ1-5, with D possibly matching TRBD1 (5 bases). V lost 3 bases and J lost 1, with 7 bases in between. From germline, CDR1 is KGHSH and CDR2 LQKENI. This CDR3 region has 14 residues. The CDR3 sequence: CASSPQGSNQPQHF. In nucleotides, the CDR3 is TGTGCCAGCTCACCCCAGGGCAGCAATCAGCCCCAGCATTTT. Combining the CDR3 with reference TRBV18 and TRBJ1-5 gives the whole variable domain NAGVMQNPRHLVRRRGQEARLRCSPMKGHSHVYWYRQLPEEGLKFMVYLQKENIIDESGMPKERFSAEFPKEGPSILRIQQVVRGDSAAYFCASSPQGSNQPQHFGDGTRLSIL.

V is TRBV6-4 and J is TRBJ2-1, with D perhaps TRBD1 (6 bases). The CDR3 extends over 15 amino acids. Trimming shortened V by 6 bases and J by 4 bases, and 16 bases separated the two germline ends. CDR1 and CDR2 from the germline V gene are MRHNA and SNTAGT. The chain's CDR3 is CASSPGQTLYNEQFF. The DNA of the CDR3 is TGTGCCAGCAGCCCCGGACAGACCCTATACAATGAGCAGTTCTTC.

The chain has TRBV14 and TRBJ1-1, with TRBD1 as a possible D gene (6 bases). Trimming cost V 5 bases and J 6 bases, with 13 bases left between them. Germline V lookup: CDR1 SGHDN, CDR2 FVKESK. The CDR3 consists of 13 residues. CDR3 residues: CASSYGTYAEAFF. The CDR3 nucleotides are TGTGCCAGCAGCTACGGGACATATGCTGAAGCTTTCTTT.